A selection of T cell receptor beta chains follows, all from one sample in a study of cytomegalovirus exposure and HLA in healthy donors. Some clones are missing from TCRdb's copy, which holds only in-frame ones; the method was immunoSEQ multiplex PCR. The sample lists some 130,000 clones, 84% seen once, with 1.4% in the top ten. Sequences were obtained from PBMCs. These receptors originate from a woman aged 25 to 39 in good health and CMV-seronegative. Both conserved end residues are part of each CDR3. The order of the fields is clone size, D gene, V gene, J gene, CDR3 protein, CDR3 DNA. The D gene is left open where the match is weak. Clone size, where shown, is once, few, many, or a class for clones that have expanded.

clone size: .
D gene: .
V gene: TRBV4-3
J gene: TRBJ1-2
CDR3 protein: CASSQEKGWAGPYGYTF
CDR3 DNA: TGCGCCAGCAGCCAGGAAAAGGGCTGGGCAGGGCCCTATGGCTACACCTTC

clone size: .
D gene: .
V gene: TRBV7-2
J gene: TRBJ1-1
CDR3 protein: CASSNRQNLNTEAFF
CDR3 DNA: TGTGCCAGCAGCAACCGACAGAACTTGAACACTGAAGCTTTCTTT

clone size: .
D gene: TRBD1
V gene: TRBV9
J gene: TRBJ1-2
CDR3 protein: CASSPHRVGGSHGYTF
CDR3 DNA: TGTGCCAGCAGCCCACACCGGGTAGGGGGCAGTCACGGCTACACCTTC

clone size: .
D gene: .
V gene: TRBV28
J gene: TRBJ1-2
CDR3 protein: CASSLRGRAGGGYTF
CDR3 DNA: TGTGCCAGCAGTTTAAGGGGTCGGGCTGGTGGCGGCTACACCTTC

clone size: .
D gene: .
V gene: TRBV10-3
J gene: TRBJ1-2
CDR3 protein: CAIWEGTNYGYTF
CDR3 DNA: TGTGCCATCTGGGAGGGAACTAACTATGGCTACACCTTC

clone size: .
D gene: TRBD2
V gene: TRBV28
J gene: TRBJ2-7
CDR3 protein: CASSSTTSGGLPYEQYF
CDR3 DNA: TGTGCCAGCAGTTCCACGACTAGCGGGGGATTGCCCTACGAGCAGTACTTC

clone size: .
D gene: TRBD1
V gene: TRBV10-3
J gene: TRBJ1-6
CDR3 protein: CAISERTGSNSPLHF
CDR3 DNA: TGTGCCATCAGTGAAAGGACAGGGAGTAATTCACCCCTCCACTTT

clone size: .
D gene: .
V gene: TRBV2
J gene: TRBJ2-7
CDR3 protein: CASRRELGNLLYEQYF
CDR3 DNA: TGTGCCAGCAGAAGGGAGCTAGGGAACCTTTTATACGAGCAGTACTTC

clone size: .
D gene: .
V gene: TRBV9
J gene: TRBJ1-2
CDR3 protein: CASSVEDSHYGYTF
CDR3 DNA: TGTGCCAGCAGCGTAGAGGACAGCCACTATGGCTACACCTTC

clone size: .
D gene: .
V gene: TRBV5-4
J gene: TRBJ1-6
CDR3 protein: CASSTIQSSYNSPLHF
CDR3 DNA: TGTGCCAGCAGCACTATCCAGAGCTCCTATAATTCACCCCTCCACTTT

clone size: .
D gene: TRBD1
V gene: TRBV5-8
J gene: TRBJ1-5
CDR3 protein: CASSRRQGGNQPQHF
CDR3 DNA: TGTGCCAGCAGCCGACGACAGGGGGGCAATCAGCCCCAGCATTTT

clone size: .
D gene: .
V gene: TRBV9
J gene: TRBJ1-3
CDR3 protein: CASSTTPGYSGNTIYF
CDR3 DNA: TGTGCCAGCAGTACGACGCCAGGGTACTCTGGAAACACCATATATTTT

clone size: .
D gene: .
V gene: TRBV27
J gene: TRBJ1-2
CDR3 protein: CASSLGPPGGYYGYTF
CDR3 DNA: TGTGCCAGCAGTTTAGGCCCCCCCGGGGGGTACTATGGCTACACCTTC

clone size: .
D gene: TRBD1
V gene: TRBV27
J gene: TRBJ1-4
CDR3 protein: CASSLYWTGNEKLFF
CDR3 DNA: TGTGCCAGCAGTTTATATTGGACAGGAAATGAAAAACTGTTTTTT

clone size: .
D gene: .
V gene: TRBV6-1
J gene: TRBJ1-5
CDR3 protein: CASILGGVEYQPQHF
CDR3 DNA: TGTGCCAGCATCCTGGGGGGAGTAGAATATCAGCCCCAGCATTTT

clone size: .
D gene: .
V gene: TRBV30
J gene: TRBJ2-3
CDR3 protein: CAWGESAQYF
CDR3 DNA: TGTGCCTGGGGGGAGTCGGCGCAGTATTTT

clone size: .
D gene: TRBD1
V gene: TRBV5-1
J gene: TRBJ2-7
CDR3 protein: CASSFSETGSYEQYF
CDR3 DNA: TGCGCCAGCAGCTTTTCCGAGACAGGGTCGTACGAGCAGTACTTC

clone size: .
D gene: TRBD2
V gene: TRBV27
J gene: TRBJ2-1
CDR3 protein: CASSLWTSGGDNEQFF
CDR3 DNA: TGTGCCAGCAGTCTATGGACTAGCGGGGGGGACAATGAGCAGTTCTTC

clone size: .
D gene: TRBD2
V gene: TRBV7-9
J gene: TRBJ2-2
CDR3 protein: CASSLLGGITGELFF
CDR3 DNA: TGTGCCAGCAGCTTGTTGGGGGGGATCACCGGGGAGCTGTTTTTT

clone size: .
D gene: .
V gene: TRBV27
J gene: TRBJ2-7
CDR3 protein: CASSLAGPGYYEQYF
CDR3 DNA: TGTGCCAGCAGCCTCGCGGGGCCGGGGTACTACGAGCAGTACTTC

clone size: .
D gene: TRBD2
V gene: TRBV7-3
J gene: TRBJ2-1
CDR3 protein: CASSPRAGGHNEQFF
CDR3 DNA: TGTGCCAGCAGCCCTCGGGCGGGGGGCCACAATGAGCAGTTCTTC

clone size: .
D gene: TRBD2
V gene: TRBV2
J gene: TRBJ2-3
CDR3 protein: CASSEGSGGATDTQYF
CDR3 DNA: TGTGCCAGCAGTGAAGGGAGCGGGGGGGCCACAGATACGCAGTATTTT

clone size: .
D gene: .
V gene: TRBV5-8
J gene: TRBJ1-5
CDR3 protein: CASSRRGSNQPQHF
CDR3 DNA: TGTGCCAGCAGTCGAAGGGGTAGCAATCAGCCCCAGCATTTT

clone size: .
D gene: .
V gene: TRBV27
J gene: TRBJ2-1
CDR3 protein: CATKTYNEQFF
CDR3 DNA: TGTGCCACTAAGACCTACAATGAGCAGTTCTTC

clone size: .
D gene: .
V gene: TRBV28
J gene: TRBJ2-1
CDR3 protein: CASRRGLKTYNEQFF
CDR3 DNA: TGTGCCAGTCGCCGGGGTCTTAAAACCTACAATGAGCAGTTCTTC

clone size: .
D gene: TRBD1
V gene: TRBV2
J gene: TRBJ1-1
CDR3 protein: CASGRGQGAFF
CDR3 DNA: TGTGCCAGCGGCAGGGGGCAAGGAGCTTTCTTT

clone size: .
D gene: .
V gene: TRBV6-6
J gene: TRBJ1-5
CDR3 protein: CASSQKVGYSNQPQHF
CDR3 DNA: TGTGCCAGCAGCCAAAAGGTCGGGTATAGCAATCAGCCCCAGCATTTT

clone size: .
D gene: .
V gene: TRBV4-1
J gene: TRBJ1-3
CDR3 protein: CASSHVGGHLYFSGNTIYF
CDR3 DNA: TGCGCCAGCAGCCATGTGGGGGGGCACCTGTATTTCTCTGGAAACACCATATATTTT

clone size: .
D gene: .
V gene: TRBV9
J gene: TRBJ1-1
CDR3 protein: CASSVRSGGANTEAFF
CDR3 DNA: TGTGCCAGCAGCGTTAGAAGTGGGGGGGCGAACACTGAAGCTTTCTTT

clone size: .
D gene: TRBD1
V gene: TRBV2
J gene: TRBJ2-7
CDR3 protein: CASSRTGYEQYF
CDR3 DNA: TGTGCCAGCAGCCGGACAGGGTACGAGCAGTACTTC

clone size: .
D gene: .
V gene: TRBV5-1
J gene: TRBJ2-7
CDR3 protein: CASSPGSASYEQYF
CDR3 DNA: TGCGCCAGCAGCCCCGGGTCCGCTTCCTACGAGCAGTACTTC

clone size: .
D gene: TRBD1
V gene: TRBV6-1
J gene: TRBJ1-1
CDR3 protein: CASSEGGTGYGAFF
CDR3 DNA: TGTGCCAGCAGTGAAGGAGGGACAGGGTATGGAGCTTTCTTT

clone size: .
D gene: TRBD1
V gene: TRBV19
J gene: TRBJ1-2
CDR3 protein: CASSRDRAGYTF
CDR3 DNA: TGTGCCAGTAGCCGGGACAGGGCTGGCTACACCTTC

clone size: .
D gene: TRBD1
V gene: TRBV5-1
J gene: TRBJ1-4
CDR3 protein: CASSEGQGALGEKLFF
CDR3 DNA: TGCGCCAGCAGCGAAGGACAGGGGGCGTTAGGGGAAAAACTGTTTTTT

clone size: .
D gene: TRBD1
V gene: TRBV28
J gene: TRBJ1-4
CDR3 protein: CASSFAGQENEKLFF
CDR3 DNA: TGTGCCAGCAGTTTCGCCGGACAGGAGAATGAAAAACTGTTTTTT

clone size: once
D gene: TRBD1
V gene: TRBV10-1
J gene: TRBJ1-1
CDR3 protein: CASPKRLNRGRTEAFF
CDR3 DNA: TGCGCCAGCCCAAAACGTCTCAACAGGGGAAGGACTGAAGCTTTCTTT

clone size: .
D gene: TRBD1
V gene: TRBV7-9
J gene: TRBJ2-7
CDR3 protein: CASSEYGTGDEQYF
CDR3 DNA: TGTGCCAGCAGCGAATACGGGACAGGGGACGAGCAGTACTTC

clone size: .
D gene: .
V gene: TRBV21-1
J gene: TRBJ2-7
CDR3 protein: CASSKWGSYTTYEQYF
CDR3 DNA: TGTGCCAGCAGCAAATGGGGCAGCTATACAACCTACGAGCAGTACTTC

clone size: .
D gene: TRBD1
V gene: TRBV7-9
J gene: TRBJ2-1
CDR3 protein: CASSFGQGEVNEQFF
CDR3 DNA: TGTGCCAGCAGCTTCGGACAGGGAGAAGTCAATGAGCAGTTCTTC

clone size: once
D gene: .
V gene: TRBV5-1
J gene: TRBJ1-1
CDR3 protein: CASSLAQGTEAFF
CDR3 DNA: TGCGCCAGCAGCTTGGCCCAGGGCACTGAAGCTTTCTTT

clone size: once
D gene: TRBD2
V gene: TRBV2
J gene: TRBJ2-3
CDR3 protein: CASGLATDTQYF
CDR3 DNA: TGTGCCAGCGGACTAGCGACAGATACGCAGTATTTT

clone size: once
D gene: TRBD1
V gene: TRBV18
J gene: TRBJ1-2
CDR3 protein: CASSEQGAPNYGYTF
CDR3 DNA: TGTGCCAGCTCAGAGCAGGGGGCGCCTAACTATGGCTACACCTTC

clone size: .
D gene: TRBD1
V gene: TRBV15
J gene: TRBJ2-7
CDR3 protein: CATSMSGTGIYEQYF
CDR3 DNA: TGTGCCACCAGCATGTCCGGGACAGGGATATACGAGCAGTACTTC

clone size: .
D gene: .
V gene: TRBV28
J gene: TRBJ2-7
CDR3 protein: CASSQQWEQYF
CDR3 DNA: TGTGCCAGCAGTCAACAGTGGGAGCAGTACTTC

clone size: few
D gene: TRBD1
V gene: TRBV7-2
J gene: TRBJ1-2
CDR3 protein: CASSLGQGLQGAHGYTF
CDR3 DNA: TGTGCCAGCAGCTTAGGTCAGGGGCTGCAGGGGGCTCATGGCTACACCTTC

clone size: .
D gene: TRBD1
V gene: TRBV7-8
J gene: TRBJ1-2
CDR3 protein: CASSLVGGQGVGGYTF
CDR3 DNA: TGTGCCAGCAGCCTCGTAGGAGGACAGGGGGTTGGTGGCTACACCTTC

clone size: .
D gene: TRBD1
V gene: TRBV27
J gene: TRBJ2-7
CDR3 protein: CASRRTGGWVEQYF
CDR3 DNA: TGTGCCAGCAGAAGGACAGGGGGCTGGGTCGAGCAGTACTTC

clone size: .
D gene: .
V gene: TRBV2
J gene: TRBJ2-5
CDR3 protein: CASERDWGETQYF
CDR3 DNA: TGTGCCAGCGAACGGGACTGGGGAGAGACCCAGTACTTC